This TCR beta chain was documented in a study of regulatory T cells in long-lasting Graves disease. There are many counts of this clonotype. Its antigen is as yet unknown. CDR3-region Arm-PCR and iRepertoire HTBI primers produced the TCR beta libraries. TCRdb reprocessed the multiplex PCR reads via MiXCR and lists one record per CDR3 protein. This sample has more than 400,000 distinct CDR3 sequences, with 15% to 20% found just once. This CDR3 has 14 amino acids. With 0 bases removed from V and 6 bases from J, the gap between germline ends came to 11 bases. In germline, CDR1 is LGHDT, CDR2 YNNKEL (reference sequence). Whole-study findings and limits: Less diverse TCR repertoires were seen in persistent Graves' patients than in newly diagnosed ones. Persistent patients had a count of shared public clonotypes (about 2,700) that exceeded that of new patients (around 910).

Time point specified: newly diagnosed GD, antithyroid drugs for less than 3 months. PBMC RNA served as the TCR library source. This sample also belongs to another study, concerning T cells in Graves' hyperthyroidism and ophthalmopathy. Per that paper: First-round RT-PCR targeting the TCR CDR3 was performed with the HTBI primer set. A model of 13 V-J features distinguished ophthalmopathy from stable hyperthyroidism.

This chain uses TRBV3-1 with TRBJ1-1, with D unclear. This receptor was obtained from a woman under 40 with Graves disease. Specimen: peripheral blood mononuclear cells (PBMCs), collected at new diagnosis, from a patient treated with antithyroid drugs. CDR3 in amino acids: CASSQDPQGPEAFF. CDR3 DNA sequence: TGTGCCAGCAGCCAAGATCCCCAAGGCCCTGAAGCTTTCTTT.